Only one count was recorded for the clone carrying this TCR beta chain. The antigen remains unidentified. Only cases whose brain tissue showed the highest T cell transcript signatures were sequenced. TCRdb's copy holds only in-frame clones and misses some; the assay was immunoSEQ multiplex PCR. The profile shows about 41,000 clones, about nine tenths of them singletons. This sample stems from a study of brain T cells in children with intractable seizures. Study findings and constraints: Clones missing pre-surgery may reflect undersampling of that blood sample.

J was trimmed by 4 bases and V by 3 bases; bases with no gene match: 5. Germline CDR1 is SGHRS and CDR2 is YFSETQ. This CDR3 is built from 15 residues. The rearrangement links TRBV5-1 to TRBJ2-2; 8 bases fit TRBD1. Sequenced here: peripheral blood, sampled at surgery. The receptor was derived from a girl aged 2 to 10 with tuberous sclerosis and intractable seizures. CDR3 protein: CASSSRTGPTGELFF. The DNA for the CDR3 is TGCGCCAGCAGCTCCCGGACAGGGCCCACCGGGGAGCTGTTTTTT.